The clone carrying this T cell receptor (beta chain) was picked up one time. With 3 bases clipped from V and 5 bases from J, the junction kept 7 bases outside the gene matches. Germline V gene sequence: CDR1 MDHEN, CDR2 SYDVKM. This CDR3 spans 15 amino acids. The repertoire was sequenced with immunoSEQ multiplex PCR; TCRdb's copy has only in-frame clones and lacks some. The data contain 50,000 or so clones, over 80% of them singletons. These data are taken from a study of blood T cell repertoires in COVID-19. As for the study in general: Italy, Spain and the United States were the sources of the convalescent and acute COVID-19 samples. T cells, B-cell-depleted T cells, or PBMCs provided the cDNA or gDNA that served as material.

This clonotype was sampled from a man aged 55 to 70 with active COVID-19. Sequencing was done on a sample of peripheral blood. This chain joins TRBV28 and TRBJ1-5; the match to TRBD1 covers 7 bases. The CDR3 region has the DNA TGTGCCAGCAGTTTTGGAAGGGGGCTCTATCAGCCCCAGCATTTT. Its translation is CASSFGRGLYQPQHF.